This TCR beta chain was recovered during a study of Tregs in tolerant kidney transplant recipients. The assay was immunoSEQ multiplex PCR, and TCRdb's table has in-frame clones only and misses some. The sample lists over 50,000 clones, 83% occurring once. CDR1 is DFQATT, CDR2 SNEGSKA, per germline (reference sequence). The CDR3 has 10 residues. Between the trimmed V and J ends, which lost 6 bases and 5 bases, there was a span of 5 bases. CD4+CD25+CD127- Tregs, CD4+CD25- non-Tregs, CD4 and CD8 cells were sorted. The rearrangement uses TRBV20-1 and TRBJ2-1; no firm D call. The TCR sequence derives from a human donor in good health. Sequenced sample: CD4+ T cells from blood. CDR3 in DNA: TGCAGTGCCTTGAACAATGAGCAGTTCTTC. It encodes CSALNNEQFF.